The 25 T cell receptor beta chains below were found in one sample sequenced in a study of blood T cell repertoires in COVID-19. Sequencing was performed with immunoSEQ multiplex PCR; in TCRdb, only in-frame clones are kept and a portion is missing. The top ten clones hold roughly 5% of a sample with approximately 300,000 clones, 85% to 90% of them seen once. The specimen sequenced was peripheral blood. The receptors derive from a man between 35 and 55 years old with acute or convalescent COVID-19.

V is TRBV5-6 and J is TRBJ1-5; D is uncertain. The germline V gene has CDR1 SGHDT and CDR2 YYEEEE. V was clipped by 4 bases and J by 5 bases, with 25 bases between them. The CDR3 totals 18 residues. The CDR3 reads CASSPRISRLTQDQPQHF. CDR3 coding DNA: TGTGCCAGCAGCCCAAGGATTTCCCGACTTACGCAAGATCAGCCCCAGCATTTT. Full variable domain (missing parts from reference TRBV5-6 and TRBJ1-5): DAGVTQSPTHLIKTRGQQVTLRCSPKSGHDTVSWYQQALGQGPQFIFQYYEEEERQRGNFPDRFSGHQFPNYSSELNVNALLLGDSALYLCASSPRISRLTQDQPQHFGDGTRLSIL.

The genes are TRBV18 and TRBJ2-2; 13 bases are shared with TRBD2. The CDR3 contains 16 residues. Losses at the gene ends were 6 bases for V and 1 base for J; bases not matched to a gene: 2. Per the germline V gene, CDR1 is KGHSH and CDR2 is LQKENI. The CDR3 loop is CASSWTSGGNTGELFF. Written as DNA, the CDR3 is TGTGCCAGCTCCTGGACTAGCGGGGGGAACACCGGGGAGCTGTTTTTT.

The rearrangement uses TRBV7-9 and TRBJ1-5; tentatively, D is TRBD1 (5 bases). V was clipped by 1 base and J by 1 base, with 8 bases between them. This CDR3 comprises 15 residues. In germline, CDR1 is SEHNR, CDR2 FQNEAQ (reference sequence). The CDR3 sequence is CASSLGAGSNQPQHF. The CDR3 DNA reads TGTGCCAGCAGCTTAGGGGCAGGGAGCAATCAGCCCCAGCATTTT.

The rearrangement links TRBV27 to TRBJ2-1, with D uncertain. Germline V gene lookup returns CDR1 MNHEY and CDR2 SMNVEV (reference sequence). The length of the CDR3 is 13 residues. V lost 0 bases, J lost 10 bases, and 10 bases lay in between. CDR3 in DNA: TGTGCCAGCAGTTTATCGGTAATGCAGGAGCAGTTCTTC. Translated: CASSLSVMQEQFF.

V usage is TRBV14 and J usage is TRBJ1-2, with 7 bases matching TRBD1. Losses at the gene ends were 1 base for V and 0 bases for J; bases not matched to a gene: 2. Germline values: CDR1 SGHDN, CDR2 FVKESK. CDR3 size: 15 residues. CDR3 loop: CASSQGGTANYGYTF. CDR3 bases: TGTGCCAGCAGCCAAGGTGGGACAGCTAACTATGGCTACACCTTC.

This CDR3 is CASSLYSLSNEQFF. CDR3 nucleotide sequence: TGTGCCAGCAGTTTGTATTCCCTGAGTAATGAGCAGTTCTTC. The chain couples TRBV27 to TRBJ2-1; D uncertain. The germline V and J ends were trimmed by 3 bases and 7 bases, with 13 bases remaining between them. CDR3 size: 14 residues. Germline lookup yields CDR1 MNHEY and CDR2 SMNVEV (reference sequence).

The DNA for the CDR3 is TGTGCCAGCAGTGAGATCAGGGGACACTCACCCCTCCACTTT. This gives the protein CASSEIRGHSPLHF. This sequence joins TRBV27 and TRBJ1-6; D might be TRBD1 (6 bases). The CDR3 has 14 residues. Germline V gives CDR1 MNHEY, CDR2 SMNVEV (reference sequence). The V gene lost 5 bases and the J gene lost 10 bases, with 15 bases spanning the gap.

V usage is TRBV5-1 and J usage is TRBJ2-3, with 15 nucleotides matching TRBD2. Germline V CDR1 and CDR2: SGHRS, YFSETQ. The CDR3 length is 17 residues. The J segment lost 5 bases and the V segment lost 2 bases, leaving 6 bases of the junction unmatched. The CDR3 DNA follows: TGCGCCAGCAGCTTCCTTGGACTAGCGGGGGGGTTAGATACGCAGTATTTT. Translation: CASSFLGLAGGLDTQYF.

V usage is TRBV7-3 and J usage is TRBJ2-6, with 12 bases that match TRBD1. Looked up from germline, CDR1 is SGHTA and CDR2 is FQGTGA. The CDR3 has 15 amino acids. V gave up 11 bases and J gave up 2 bases; unmatched junction bases: 4. CDR3 in DNA: TGTGCCGCAGGGGACAGGGGGCCTGGGGCCAACGTCCTGACTTTC. Translated: CAAGDRGPGANVLTF.

This chain joins TRBV10-2 and TRBJ1-5, with 8 nucleotides matching TRBD1. Trimming took 5 bases from V and 5 from J; bases not matched to a gene: 5. Germline values: CDR1 WSHSY, CDR2 SAAADI. The CDR3 runs 14 residues. The CDR3 protein is CASSHRGFYQPQHF. In DNA form, the CDR3 reads TGCGCCAGCAGTCACAGGGGGTTCTATCAGCCCCAGCATTTT.

The chain recombines TRBV15 with TRBJ1-4; 9 positions match TRBD1. The V gene's germline CDR1 is LNHNV and CDR2 YYDKDF (reference sequence). After removal of 5 bases from V and 2 bases from J, the junction contained 12 bases not matched to a gene. This CDR3 region has 18 residues. For the CDR3, the DNA is TGTGCCACCAGCGAAATTTGGACCGGGACAGGGACTAATGAAAAACTGTTTTTT. Protein: CATSEIWTGTGTNEKLFF. Full variable domain (outside the CDR3, taken from reference TRBV15 and TRBJ1-4): DAMVIQNPRYQVTQFGKPVTLSCSQTLNHNVMYWYQQKSSQAPKLLFHYYDKDFNNEADTPDNFQSRRPNTSFCFLDIRSPGLGDTAMYLCATSEIWTGTGTNEKLFFGSGTQLSVL.

This chain uses TRBV2 with TRBJ1-6; possible D gene TRBD1, 6 bases. Trimming removed 6 bases from V and 7 bases from J, with 16 bases in between. Germline assignment: CDR1 SNHLY and CDR2 FYNNEI. The CDR3 runs to 15 residues. The CDR3 sequence: CASSLQGLLNSPLHF. Here the CDR3 DNA reads TGTGCCAGCAGCCTCCAGGGGCTCTTGAATTCACCCCTCCACTTT.

V and J are TRBV6-4 and TRBJ1-2, with D perhaps matching TRBD1 (6 bases). The CDR3 sequence is 12 residues long. Germline V gene lookup returns CDR1 MRHNA and CDR2 SNTAGT. The ends were cut back, 3 bases at V and 8 bases at J, with 10 bases in the middle. CDR3: CASSEGGEGYTF. CDR3 sequence (DNA): TGTGCCAGCAGTGAAGGGGGAGAGGGCTACACCTTC.

The chain links TRBV4-2 to TRBJ2-7, with D maybe TRBD1 (5 bases). V was shortened by 1 base and J by 4 bases, with 8 bases between the two germline ends. From germline, CDR1 is LGHNA and CDR2 YNFKEQ. The CDR3 is 13 amino acids. CDR3 bases: TGTGCCAGCAGCCAAGGGACAACTTACGAGCAGTACTTC. This sequence encodes CASSQGTTYEQYF.

The chain combines TRBV12-5 with TRBJ2-7; D remains unclear. The germline V gene has CDR1 LGHNT and CDR2 FRNRAP. Between the trimmed V and J ends, which lost 0 bases and 2 bases, there was a span of 8 bases. This CDR3 is built from 14 residues. CDR3 sequence: CASGLVSVPYEQYF. CDR3 DNA sequence: TGTGCTAGTGGTTTGGTATCGGTTCCCTACGAGCAGTACTTC.

The chain is built from TRBV6-5 and TRBJ1-2; no firm D call. CDR3 length: 15 residues. V was pared by 4 bases and J by 14 bases, with 26 bases between. Germline CDR1 MNHEY, CDR2 SVGAGI. In DNA, the CDR3 is TGTGCCAGCAGTTCCTCTTTTACCCCATCGGTGGTGAGGACCTTC. It is translated as CASSSSFTPSVVRTF.

V usage is TRBV24-1 and J usage is TRBJ1-1; D remains unclear. Germline V gives CDR1 KGHDR, CDR2 SFDVKD. With 4 bases removed from V and 5 bases from J, the gap between germline ends came to 25 bases. This CDR3 has 18 residues. This chain's CDR3 is CATSDLKSPTGIVTEAFF. The CDR3 DNA reads as TGTGCCACCAGTGACCTCAAATCCCCCACGGGGATAGTAACTGAAGCTTTCTTT.

This rearrangement joins TRBV27 to TRBJ2-2, with D possibly TRBD2 on 6 matching bases. Deletions cut 6 bases from V and 4 bases from J, with 15 bases between. The CDR3 has 15 residues. Germline CDR1 is MNHEY and CDR2 is SMNVEV (reference sequence). The CDR3 DNA reads TGTGCCAGCAGCTCTCCGGGACTCGGCACCGGGGAGCTGTTTTTT. As protein: CASSSPGLGTGELFF.

The J gene is TRBJ1-6, the V gene TRBV5-8; D ambiguous. There are 14 residues in the CDR3. The V end was cut by 0 bases, the J end by 6 bases, with 7 bases between. CDR1 SGHTS and CDR2 YDEGEE come from the germline V gene. CDR3 amino acids: CASSLGQANSPLHF. The CDR3 DNA sequence: TGTGCCAGCAGCTTGGGGCAGGCTAATTCACCCCTCCACTTT.

This chain links TRBV19 with TRBJ1-1, with TRBD1 matching over 7 bases. V gave up 6 bases and J gave up 11 bases; unmatched junction bases: 9. The CDR3 consists of 12 residues. Per germline, CDR1 LNHDA and CDR2 SQIVND (reference sequence). Written as DNA, the CDR3 is TGTGCCAGTAGCCCCGGACAGGTAGATGCTTTCTTT. Protein product: CASSPGQVDAFF.

This chain connects TRBV9 to TRBJ1-1, with a weak D call TRBD1 (6 bases). Trimming cost V 0 bases and J 4 bases, with 28 bases left between them. In germline, CDR1 is SGDLS, CDR2 YYNGEE. The CDR3 contains 20 residues. The CDR3 sequence: CASSVAPGQPRRGKSTEAFF. The CDR3 DNA sequence: TGTGCCAGCAGCGTAGCTCCCGGACAGCCCCGCAGGGGCAAGTCCACTGAAGCTTTCTTT.

The gene calls are TRBV7-8 and TRBJ1-4, with no clear D. V was pared by 0 bases and J by 0 bases, with 8 bases between. From germline, CDR1 is SGHVS and CDR2 FQNEAQ. This CDR3 contains 16 residues. The CDR3 DNA is TGTGCCAGCAGCTTAGCGCTGACTACAACTAATGAAAAACTGTTTTTT. It specifies CASSLALTTTNEKLFF.

V is TRBV4-1 and J is TRBJ2-3; maybe TRBD2 (7 bases). The CDR3 totals 15 residues. Looked up from germline, CDR1 is MGHRA and CDR2 is YSYEKL. Trimming stripped 3 bases from V and 7 bases from J, with 17 bases between. CDR3 region: CASSQLAEGEHTQYF. The CDR3 DNA reads TGCGCCAGCAGCCAGCTAGCGGAGGGGGAGCATACGCAGTATTTT.

This chain links TRBV5-6 with TRBJ2-3; maybe TRBD1 (6 bases). The length of the CDR3 is 12 residues. Germline V gene lookup returns CDR1 SGHDT and CDR2 YYEEEE. V lost 4 bases, J lost 10 bases, and 13 bases lay in between. Written as DNA, the CDR3 is TGTGCCAGCAGCGGTACAGGGTGGGCGCAGTATTTT. It encodes CASSGTGWAQYF.

V gene TRBV14 combines with J gene TRBJ2-2; tentative D call: TRBD1 (5 bases). The germline CDR1 and CDR2 sequences are SGHDN and FVKESK. Trimming pared 6 bases from V and 2 bases from J, leaving 13 bases between. This CDR3 region has 15 residues. CDR3 amino acids: CASRGHSQNTGELFF. CDR3 in DNA: TGTGCCAGCAGAGGACACAGCCAAAACACCGGGGAGCTGTTTTTT. Together with reference TRBV14 and TRBJ2-2, the CDR3 gives the full variable domain: EAGVTQFPSHSVIEKGQTVTLRCDPISGHDNLYWYRRVMGKEIKFLLHFVKESKQDESGMPNNRFLAERTGGTYSTLKVQPAELEDSGVYFCASRGHSQNTGELFFGEGSRLTVL.